Below, 22 T cell receptor beta chains from the same sample are listed, as sequenced in a study of blood T cells in healthy people across ages (dated by TCRdb to 2015 to 2017). To prepare the library, 5' RACE was applied. The reads were generated on an Illumina HiSeq 2500. A second PCR of roughly 7 to 12 cycles was run with a J-beta primer mix and a sample-barcoded 5' primer. TCRdb's own reprocessing of the public reads used fastp at Q25 and MiXCR and kept productive beta chains. Entries that share a CDR3 protein sequence are merged under the most common genes and DNA. The sample table shows about 780,000 distinct CDR3 sequences, and around 50% are seen once. The biggest ten clones account for 15% to 20% of the sample. Sequencing input: blood. Receptors originate from a man aged 80 or over in good health.

This clonotype was counted a few times. V gene TRBV6-5 combines with J gene TRBJ1-2; D call uncertain. The CDR3 extends over 13 amino acids. V was pared by 5 bases and J by 2 bases, with 9 bases between. CDR1 is MNHEY, CDR2 SVGAGI, per germline. CDR3 DNA: TGTGCCAGCAGTCAGGACGGGAACTATGGCTACACCTTC. This gives the protein CASSQDGNYGYTF.

The chain uses TRBV5-1 and TRBJ2-7; no firm D call. This CDR3 is 14 amino acids long. The V end lost 2 bases, the J end lost 0 bases, and 9 bases lay between the germline ends. CDR1 SGHRS and CDR2 YFSETQ come from the germline V gene. CDR3 in DNA: TGCGCCAGCAGCTTTGACCTGAACTCCTACGAGCAGTACTTC. This translates into CASSFDLNSYEQYF.

This clonotype came up a few times. This chain links TRBV28 with TRBJ2-7, with a tentative D call TRBD2 (6 bases). Germline loops: CDR1 MDHEN, CDR2 SYDVKM. Between the trimmed V and J ends, which lost 11 bases and 4 bases, there was a span of 24 bases. The CDR3 runs to 15 residues. The CDR3 protein is CAVHPGGTRDYEQYF. CDR3 nucleotide sequence: TGTGCCGTACACCCTGGGGGGACCAGAGATTACGAGCAGTACTTC.

This clonotype was seen a few times. V is TRBV4-3 and J is TRBJ1-1; the match to TRBD1 covers 8 bases. Trimming took 1 base from V and 10 from J; bases not matched to a gene: 2. The CDR3 length is 12 residues. The germline V gene has CDR1 LGHNA and CDR2 YSLEER. CDR3 in DNA: TGCGCCAGCAGCCAAGGGACAGGGTTAGCTTTCTTT. Its translation: CASSQGTGLAFF.

V usage is TRBV20-1 and J usage is TRBJ2-6; 8 positions agree with TRBD2. The CDR3 loop spans 17 amino acids. CDR1 is DFQATT and CDR2 is SNEGSKA in the germline V gene (reference sequence). The V and J ends lost 3 bases and 0 bases, in that order; junction bases with no gene match: 7. The CDR3 region is CSASVGGRLSGANVLTF. As DNA, the CDR3 is TGCAGTGCTAGTGTCGGCGGGAGGCTCTCTGGGGCCAACGTCCTGACTTTC.

The rearrangement links TRBV20-1 to TRBJ2-5; D unclear. The CDR3 sequence is 15 residues long. Per germline, CDR1 DFQATT and CDR2 SNEGSKA (reference sequence). Trimming left V 4 bases short and J 5 bases short, with 20 bases between. The CDR3 DNA is TGCAGTGCTAAACACAACCGCGAAGGAGTGGAGACCCAGTACTTC. Translated, it gives CSAKHNREGVETQYF.

The chain carries TRBV7-2 and TRBJ1-6; a weak D match, TRBD1 (5 bases). Germline-derived CDR1 and CDR2 are SGHTA and FQGNSA. Trimming removed 0 bases from V and 8 bases from J, with 8 bases in between. CDR3 length: 14 residues. In DNA, the CDR3 is TGTGCCAGCAGCTTAGCAGGGGACCATTCACCCCTCCACTTT. Translation: CASSLAGDHSPLHF. The variable domain in full, completed from reference TRBV7-2 and TRBJ1-6, reads GAGVSQSPSNKVTEKGKDVELRCDPISGHTALYWYRQSLGQGLEFLIYFQGNSAPDKSGLPSDRFSAERTGGSVSTLTIQRTQQEDSAVYLCASSLAGDHSPLHFGNGTRLTVT.

This clonotype was detected many times. V usage is TRBV9 and J usage is TRBJ2-1; D remains unclear. Per the germline V gene, CDR1 is SGDLS and CDR2 is YYNGEE. V lost 8 bases and J 1 base, leaving 16 bases between the germline ends. The CDR3 is 15 residues long. CDR3 in amino acids: CARPHDQVSYNEQFF. CDR3 nucleotides: TGTGCCAGGCCACACGACCAGGTTTCCTACAATGAGCAGTTCTTC. Full variable domain (rest looked up from reference TRBV9 and TRBJ2-1): DSGVTQTPKHLITATGQRVTLRCSPRSGDLSVYWYQQSLDQGLQFLIQYYNGEERAKGNILERFSAQQFPDLHSELNLSSLELGDSALYFCARPHDQVSYNEQFFGPGTRLTVL.

Remarks on this clonotype: Germline is not matched at one junction end, which may reflect a read error. The chain carries TRBV5-1 and TRBJ2-4; TRBD2 matches 10 bases. Gene TRBJ2-7 matches the end of the DNA better, so the J call may be wrong. CDR1 and CDR2 (germline): SGHRS, YFSETQ. There are 15 residues in the CDR3. The CDR3 region is CANSATGLAAYEQYF. In nucleotides, the CDR3 is TGCGCCAACAGCGCCACAGGACTAGCGGCATACGAGCAGTACTTC.

This clonotype was counted between two and nine times. The chain combines TRBV20-1 with TRBJ2-7; D ambiguous. V lost 4 bases and J 3 bases, leaving 10 bases between the germline ends. Germline V lookup: CDR1 DFQATT, CDR2 SNEGSKA (reference sequence). This CDR3 contains 12 residues. The CDR3 protein is CSAKGTFYEQYF. CDR3 DNA: TGCAGTGCTAAGGGCACTTTCTACGAGCAGTACTTC.

The chain carries TRBV10-3 and TRBJ2-3; the match to TRBD2 covers 10 bases. V dropped 5 bases and J dropped 5; count of bases not matched to a gene: 1. Germline lookup yields CDR1 ENHRY and CDR2 SYGVKD. The CDR3 runs 13 residues. The CDR3 sequence is CAISRLAGDTQYF. In nucleotides, the CDR3 is TGTGCCATCAGTCGACTAGCGGGAGATACGCAGTATTTT.

The chain has TRBV6-1 and TRBJ1-1; tentative D call: TRBD1 (5 bases). V was pared by 4 bases and J by 3 bases, with 15 bases between. Germline lookup yields CDR1 MNHNS and CDR2 SASEGT. CDR3 size: 15 residues. CDR3 residues: CASSAAQGPHTEAFF. In DNA form, the CDR3 reads TGTGCCAGCAGTGCGGCGCAGGGCCCCCACACTGAAGCTTTCTTT.

This clonotype was seen a single time. The genes are TRBV29-1 and TRBJ2-3; a weak D match, TRBD2 (5 bases). This CDR3 is built from 18 residues. Germline lookup yields CDR1 SQVTM and CDR2 ANQGSEA. V lost 6 bases and J lost 0, with 25 bases in between. The CDR3 loop is CSVLGRGRAEGSTDTQYF. DNA for the CDR3: TGCAGCGTACTAGGACGCGGCCGGGCCGAAGGGAGCACAGATACGCAGTATTTT.

A few counts support this clonotype. The J gene is TRBJ1-2, the V gene TRBV20-1; D perhaps matches TRBD1 (5 bases). Trimming removed 5 bases from V and 4 bases from J, with 14 bases in between. The CDR3 contains 13 residues. Per the germline V gene, CDR1 is DFQATT and CDR2 is SNEGSKA (reference sequence). The CDR3 region is CSAGAGAGYGYTF. Written as DNA, the CDR3 is TGCAGTGCTGGGGCCGGGGCGGGCTATGGCTACACCTTC.

The chain uses TRBV2 and TRBJ2-1; a possible D gene is TRBD2 (5 bases). Germline V gene data show CDR1 as SNHLY and CDR2 as FYNNEI. The CDR3 extends over 11 amino acids. With 7 bases removed from V and 10 bases from J, the gap between germline ends came to 11 bases. The CDR3 spells CASKEGGEQFF. CDR3 coding DNA: TGTGCCAGCAAAGAGGGCGGGGAGCAGTTCTTC. The whole variable domain, filled in from reference TRBV2 and TRBJ2-1, reads EPEVTQTPSHQVTQMGQEVILRCVPISNHLYFYWYRQILGQKVEFLVSFYNNEISEKSEIFDDQFSVERPDGSNFTLKIRSTKLEDSAMYFCASKEGGEQFFGPGTRLTVL.

The chain couples TRBV18 to TRBJ2-1, with D possibly matching TRBD1 (6 bases). V was cut by 8 bases and J by 7 bases, with 15 bases left in between. This CDR3 has 13 residues. Germline loops: CDR1 KGHSH, CDR2 LQKENI. CDR3 amino acids: CASARTDSNEQFF. Here the CDR3 DNA reads TGTGCCAGCGCACGGACAGACTCGAATGAGCAGTTCTTC.

This chain joins TRBV20-1 and TRBJ2-7; 8 bases match TRBD2. CDR1 and CDR2 (germline): DFQATT, SNEGSKA (reference sequence). This CDR3 comprises 15 residues. Trimming took 6 bases from V and 9 from J; bases not matched to a gene: 19. The CDR3 protein is CSALGNQRGYVGQYF. CDR3 bases: TGCAGTGCCCTCGGGAATCAGCGGGGGTACGTTGGGCAGTACTTC.

The rearrangement joins TRBV10-3 to TRBJ2-7; tentatively, D is TRBD1 (6 bases). The CDR3 is 15 residues long. The germline V gene has CDR1 ENHRY and CDR2 SYGVKD. The germline V and J ends were trimmed by 3 bases and 4 bases, with 16 bases remaining between them. This CDR3 is CAISDVAGVRYEQYF. CDR3 coding DNA: TGTGCCATCAGTGACGTGGCAGGGGTAAGATACGAGCAGTACTTC.

This chain uses TRBV20-1 with TRBJ2-3, with 7 nucleotides matching TRBD2. Per germline, CDR1 DFQATT and CDR2 SNEGSKA (reference sequence). The V segment lost 6 bases and the J segment 3 bases; nucleotides outside the gene matches: 12. This CDR3 is 15 amino acids long. The CDR3: CSATSEGRGTDTQYF. The CDR3 DNA reads as TGCAGTGCCACGTCGGAGGGGAGGGGAACAGATACGCAGTATTTT.

V and J are TRBV6-5 and TRBJ2-1; 10 nucleotides agree with TRBD2. Looked up from germline, CDR1 is MNHEY and CDR2 is SVGAGI. V shed 6 bases and J 3 bases; nucleotides not matched to a gene: 8. The CDR3 is made up of 16 amino acids. CDR3 DNA sequence: TGTGCCAGCAGCCGGACACTAGCGGGAAGCTACAATGAGCAGTTCTTC. Its protein product is CASSRTLAGSYNEQFF.

This clonotype was seen many times. The chain carries TRBV4-3 and TRBJ1-5, with D hard to call. This CDR3 region has 13 residues. V dropped 0 bases and J dropped 7 bases, with 7 bases sitting between them. Per germline, CDR1 LGHNA and CDR2 YSLEER. The CDR3 sequence is CASSQDKGQPQHF. The CDR3 DNA sequence: TGCGCCAGCAGCCAAGATAAAGGACAGCCCCAGCATTTT.

The genes are TRBV2 and TRBJ2-7; 8 nucleotides line up with TRBD1. The V gene's germline CDR1 is SNHLY and CDR2 FYNNEI. The CDR3 is made up of 15 amino acids. V trimming: 3 bases; J trimming: 4 bases; junction bases outside the gene matches: 8. The CDR3 nucleotides are TGTGCCAGCAGTGAGTTCGGACAGGGTTCGTACGAGCAGTACTTC. Protein: CASSEFGQGSYEQYF. The variable domain in full, with the rest retrieved from reference TRBV2 and TRBJ2-7, is EPEVTQTPSHQVTQMGQEVILRCVPISNHLYFYWYRQILGQKVEFLVSFYNNEISEKSEIFDDQFSVERPDGSNFTLKIRSTKLEDSAMYFCASSEFGQGSYEQYFGPGTRLTVT.